This entry describes one T cell receptor beta chain. Its cognate antigen has yet to be identified. No per-base quality is available; no much larger clone lies one base away. The sample originates from a study of T cells in localized non-small cell lung cancer (dated by TCRdb to between 2020 and 2021). For the study in its entirety: The study examined T cell repertoires in under 300 patients with early-stage NSCLC and compared tumors with uninvolved tumor-adjacent lungs. The cohort comprised 200 to 300 treatment-naïve NSCLC patients with resected, localized lung tumors. The mean age of the NSCLC patients was about 64 years, with about 130 men and 107 women.

At diagnosis, peripheral blood, uninvolved tumor-adjacent lung and tumor were collected and stored as a combination of fresh-frozen and FFPE material. Blood samples were analyzed as peripheral blood mononuclear cells for TCR repertoire profiling. The CDR1 and CDR2 encoded by the germline V gene are MDHEN and SYDVKM. The CDR3 spans 16 residues, from the cysteine through the phenylalanine. Only the CDR3 DNA is retained, 48 bases long and in frame from the first base. V is cut by 0 bases and J by 0 bases, and the space between the germline ends is 11 bases. The immunoSEQ Assay was used to sequence TCR beta CDR3 regions from DNA. Concerning the study's data processing: To compute T cell density, TCR beta template counts were normalized to usable DNA, which was estimated by amplifying housekeeping genes. Using the preseqR package, richness was estimated by extrapolating to 120,000 templates for tissue samples and 400,000 templates for PBMC samples. Clonality was defined by subtracting Pielou's evenness from one. To identify tissue-enriched TCRs, differential abundance testing was run on productive amino-acid clonotypes with a minimum total count of 5 and an alpha of 0.1. The Jaccard Index and the Morisita Overlap Index were used to measure repertoire overlap between compartments. GLIPH grouped TCR beta CDR3s together with public tetramer-defined viral CDR3s, and a viral motif had to include at least three viral sequences and also show V-gene enrichment. The immuneACCESS repertoire file appears here via TCRdb, limited to in-frame rearrangements. These files lack a portion of the clones; in checked studies, under half of the deficit traces to unresolved V genes, and the cause of the others is not known. That table supplies the V and J calls and clone size; D and trimming were determined from the DNA. Counted in this sample were approximately 49,000 clones; around three quarters of them appeared once. The top ten clones comprise around 16% of the sample.

The paper as a whole reports these results and caveats: Multi-region tumor sequencing was not performed, so intratumor heterogeneity could not be excluded. Uninvolved tumor-adjacent lung showed the highest T cell clonality, higher than tumor, which suggests more focused antigenic responses in the uninvolved tumor-adjacent lung. A median of roughly 50 of the top 100 tumor clones turned up in the paired uninvolved adjacent lung, and under 30 of those clones also ranked among the top 100 of that same adjacent lung. Longer overall survival was associated with higher blood T cell density, whereas shorter survival was associated with higher adjacent-lung clonality. Since the design was exploratory, TCR variables were selected using unadjusted p-values with no false-discovery rate correction.

The chain is assembled from TRBV28 and TRBJ1-1; no D segment can be confidently identified. The sequence was collected from a man between 40 and 70 years old with stage I squamous cell lung carcinoma. The sequenced sample was peripheral blood, obtained before any cancer treatment. The DNA sequence is given as TGTGCCAGCAGTTTATGGGCCGAGGGTATGAACACTGAAGCTTTCTTT. This encodes CASSLWAEGMNTEAFF.